This TCR beta chain was found in a study of T cell responses to AZD1222 COVID-19 vaccine. Study conclusions and caveats: Repertoires were obtained solely post-peak T cell response. Per reports, nearly half of all spike-specific TCRs target regions that are unmutated in variants. Clonal diversity was possibly underestimated; the donors were predominantly white British and more often female.

V lost 4 bases to trimming and J lost 13 bases, with 16 bases between them. The germline V gene has CDR1 MNHEY and CDR2 SVGAGI. This CDR3 is 12 amino acids long. With respect to this clone: The target antigen is unknown.

TCRdb's copy holds only in-frame clones and misses some; the assay was immunoSEQ multiplex PCR. The table shows 150,000 to 200,000 clones, with 92% occurring only once. This chain links TRBV6-5 with TRBJ1-2, with D perhaps matching TRBD1 (5 bases). This clonotype was obtained from an adult in good health. The sequencing used peripheral blood, collected on day 0 of AZD1222 vaccination. The CDR3 is CASSSPLGVCTF. As DNA, the CDR3 is TGTGCCAGCAGTTCCCCCCTAGGGGTCTGCACCTTC.